A few counts support the clone carrying this T cell receptor (beta chain). Its antigen is unknown. CDR1 is SGDLS and CDR2 is YYNGEE in the germline V gene. This CDR3 region has 15 residues. The J segment lost 4 bases and the V segment lost 3 bases, leaving 5 bases of the junction unmatched. Reverse transcribing all isolated RNA meant expressed TCRB transcripts were sequenced. The assay was immunoSEQ multiplex PCR, and TCRdb's table has in-frame clones only and misses some. The repertoire includes 200,000 to 250,000 clones, 14% of them detected once, and about 0.026% sits in the top ten. The sample is drawn from a study of beta chain features in type 1 diabetes. Study-level information: Cells sorted and examined across all samples totaled almost 110 million. Study outcomes and limitations: VDJ junctions from type 1 diabetes patients carried fewer insertions and larger deletions. No resolution was reached here on whether HLA type influences TCRB rearrangement.

The clonotype originates from a woman aged 35 to 49 in good health. The V gene is TRBV9, the J gene TRBJ1-4; 8 bases line up with TRBD1. Sample: naive CD4+ T cells from blood. DNA for the CDR3: TGTGCCAGCAGCGGCCGGGACAGGCGTAATGAAAAACTGTTTTTT. This encodes CASSGRDRRNEKLFF.